A single sample gave rise to the 31 T cell receptor beta chains below, sequenced in a study of blood T cells in healthy people across ages. A second PCR of roughly 7 to 11 cycles used a sample-barcoded 5' primer and a J-beta primer mix. In TCRdb, the 5' RACE reads were re-called with MiXCR into one record per CDR3 protein. In the table there are under 1,000,000 distinct CDR3 sequences, 30% to 45% of which are singletons. Sequencing was performed on blood. The source of these receptors is a man aged 18 to 30 in good health.

This sequence joins TRBV5-1 and TRBJ2-1; 11 positions agree with TRBD2. J gave up 5 bases and V 0 bases, and 7 bases lay outside the gene matches. From germline, CDR1 is SGHRS and CDR2 YFSETQ. There are 17 residues in the CDR3. The DNA for the CDR3 is TGCGCCAGCAGCTTGGCCCCGACTAGCGGGGTGAACAATGAGCAGTTCTTC. Protein: CASSLAPTSGVNNEQFF.

This chain connects TRBV7-9 to TRBJ2-7; D unclear. Trimming left V 3 bases short and J 7 bases short, with 10 bases between. Germline CDR1 reads SEHNR; CDR2 reads FQNEAQ (reference sequence). The CDR3 runs to 12 residues. This CDR3 reads CASSFGVDEQYF. For the CDR3, the DNA is TGTGCCAGCAGCTTCGGCGTTGATGAGCAGTACTTC.

The CDR3 nucleotides are TGTGCCAGCAGCTTCGCCGGCACCGGGGAGCTGTTTTTT. Its translation is CASSFAGTGELFF. The J gene is TRBJ2-2, the V gene TRBV7-3; no definite D call. The V gene's germline CDR1 is SGHTA and CDR2 FQGTGA. The CDR3 sequence is 13 residues long. Trimming pared 3 bases from V and 4 bases from J, leaving 6 bases between.

The chain links TRBV20-1 to TRBJ1-6; the D gene is possibly TRBD1 (5 bases). The CDR3 length is 17 residues. Germline CDR1 is DFQATT and CDR2 is SNEGSKA (reference sequence). V lost 0 bases to trimming and J lost 10 bases, with 22 bases between them. The CDR3 spells CSARDNSLAGHSSPLHF. DNA for the CDR3: TGCAGTGCTAGAGATAACTCCTTGGCAGGGCACTCCTCACCCCTCCACTTT.

On this clonotype: Germline is not matched at one junction end, which may reflect a read error. The chain links TRBV7-2 to TRBJ2-1; 14 nucleotides agree with TRBD2. The CDR3 contains 17 residues. Germline CDR1 reads SGHTA; CDR2 reads FQGNSA. CDR3 in amino acids: CANSLGPRLAGGNEQFF. In DNA, the CDR3 is TGTGCCAACAGCCTAGGCCCCAGACTAGCGGGGGGGAATGAGCAGTTCTTC.

The chain uses TRBV4-3 and TRBJ1-1, with D unclear. V lost 0 bases, J lost 1 base, and 15 bases lay in between. Germline V CDR1 and CDR2: LGHNA, YSLEER. The CDR3 covers 17 residues. CDR3 in amino acids: CASSQELVWRQNTEAFF. As DNA, the CDR3 is TGCGCCAGCAGCCAAGAGTTGGTGTGGCGCCAGAACACTGAAGCTTTCTTT.

The chain links TRBV4-3 to TRBJ2-5; 10 bases are a match to TRBD2. Germline assignment: CDR1 LGHNA and CDR2 YSLEER. Trimming removed 3 bases from V and 11 bases from J; junction bases left unmatched: 15. This CDR3 is 16 amino acids long. The CDR3 loop reads CASSHEKLAGDNEQYF. CDR3 nucleotide sequence: TGCGCCAGCAGCCACGAGAAGCTAGCGGGGGACAATGAGCAGTACTTC.

This sequence joins TRBV20-1 and TRBJ2-3, with a weak D call TRBD1 (7 bases). The germline V gene encodes CDR1 DFQATT and CDR2 SNEGSKA (reference sequence). The CDR3 has 16 amino acids. The V end was cut by 5 bases, the J end by 1 base, with 19 bases between. The DNA of the CDR3 is TGCAGTGCTCGCCGGGGGACAGTACCCCGCACAGATACGCAGTATTTT. This encodes CSARRGTVPRTDTQYF.

Concerning this clonotype: This may be a read error: a much more frequent sequence differs by one nucleotide. V is TRBV24-1 and J is TRBJ2-7, with 8 bases matching TRBD1. The V segment lost 0 bases and the J segment 10 bases; nucleotides outside the gene matches: 10. The CDR3 sequence is 15 residues long. The germline gives CDR1 KGHDR, CDR2 SFDVKD. This CDR3 is CATSDLGGQGEAQYF. CDR3 nucleotides: TGTGCCACCAGTGATTTGGGTGGACAGGGCGAGGCCCAGTACTTC.

This clonotype has just a few counts. The genes are TRBV12-3 or TRBV12-4 and TRBJ2-3; 10 bases agree with TRBD2. The CDR3 runs to 17 residues. With 5 bases clipped from V and 0 bases from J, the junction kept 8 bases outside the gene matches. The CDR3 nucleotides read TGTGCCAGCAGTGGGCAGCGGGGGGGCCTTAGCACAGATACGCAGTATTTT. It translates to CASSGQRGGLSTDTQYF.

This clonotype occurred a few times. V gene TRBV18 combines with J gene TRBJ1-5; 9 bases agree with TRBD1. V was pared by 4 bases and J by 3 bases, with 1 base of the junction left unmatched. Germline values: CDR1 KGHSH, CDR2 LQKENI. The CDR3 length is 14 residues. CDR3 sequence (DNA): TGTGCCAGCTCACAACAGGGGGCCAATCAGCCCCAGCATTTT. It encodes CASSQQGANQPQHF.

The chain has TRBV5-1 and TRBJ2-6; possibly TRBD1 or TRBD2 for D (5 bases each). CDR3 length: 16 residues. V lost 0 bases to trimming and J lost 4 bases, with 11 bases between them. Germline V lookup: CDR1 SGHRS, CDR2 YFSETQ. The DNA for the CDR3 is TGCGCCAGCAGCTTGGTTCGGGGACCGGGGGCCAACGTCCTGACTTTC. Protein sequence: CASSLVRGPGANVLTF.

The chain couples TRBV7-9 to TRBJ1-1; maybe TRBD1 (5 bases). The CDR3 has 14 residues. Trimming removed 0 bases from V and 1 base from J, with 6 bases in between. Germline CDR1 is SEHNR and CDR2 is FQNEAQ (reference sequence). CDR3 sequence (DNA): TGTGCCAGCAGCTTAGCCCAGGGGAACACTGAAGCTTTCTTT. It specifies CASSLAQGNTEAFF. Variable domain in full (rest from reference TRBV7-9 and TRBJ1-1): DTGVSQNPRHKITKRGQNVTFRCDPISEHNRLYWYRQTLGQGPEFLTYFQNEAQLEKSRLLSDRFSAERPKGSFSTLEIQRTEQGDSAMYLCASSLAQGNTEAFFGQGTRLTVV.

Regarding this clonotype: One end of the junction varies from germline; a read error may be responsible. This sequence joins TRBV20-1 and TRBJ2-5; D ambiguous. The germline V gene has CDR1 DFQATT and CDR2 SNEGSKA (reference sequence). This CDR3 is 11 amino acids long. CDR3 loop: CSATKQATQYF. CDR3 coding DNA: TGCAGTGCTACTAAGCAAGCGACCCAGTACTTC.

The gene calls are TRBV12-3 or TRBV12-4 and TRBJ2-2; TRBD1 aligns across 8 bases. The CDR3 is 13 amino acids. The trim removed 6 bases at V and 3 bases at J, leaving 0 bases unmatched. CDR3 amino acids: CASRTGDTGELFF. CDR3 nucleotides: TGTGCCAGCAGGACAGGGGACACCGGGGAGCTGTTTTTT.

This chain joins TRBV2 and TRBJ1-1; D is ambiguous. Germline V gene sequence: CDR1 SNHLY, CDR2 FYNNEI. This CDR3 is 16 amino acids long. Trimming cost V 5 bases and J 5 bases, with 21 bases left between them. The CDR3 region is CASSPRLGDTGTEAFF. CDR3 in DNA: TGTGCCAGCAGTCCCCGTCTTGGAGATACGGGGACTGAAGCTTTCTTT.

This clonotype was detected many times. The chain joins TRBV20-1 to TRBJ2-1; 9 bases are a match to TRBD2. Germline CDR1 and CDR2: DFQATT and SNEGSKA (reference sequence). CDR3 length: 15 amino acids. V shed 4 bases, J shed 5 bases, and the junction held 9 bases outside the gene matches. In nucleotides, the CDR3 is TGCAGTGCTAACCCCTCTAGCGGGGTGCACAATGAGCAGTTCTTC. It translates to CSANPSSGVHNEQFF.

This clonotype was counted once. This chain connects TRBV6-5 to TRBJ2-5; the D gene is possibly TRBD1 (5 bases). This CDR3 contains 12 residues. The V end lost 6 bases, the J end lost 9 bases, and 14 bases lay between the germline ends. Looked up from germline, CDR1 is MNHEY and CDR2 is SVGAGI. CDR3 sequence (DNA): TGTGCCAGCAGACGGAACCAAGGGGCCCAGTACTTC. Protein sequence: CASRRNQGAQYF.

Remarks on this clonotype: A much bigger clone sits one base away, suggesting this may be a read error. The chain has TRBV18 and TRBJ2-3, with 9 bases lining up with TRBD2. The CDR3 runs 15 residues. Germline-derived CDR1 and CDR2 are KGHSH and LQKENI. The CDR3 sequence is CANSPGLASTDTQYF. CDR3 bases: TGTGCCAACTCACCGGGACTAGCTAGCACAGATACGCAGTATTTT.

J is TRBJ2-1 and V is TRBV29-1; D gene ambiguous. CDR1 and CDR2 from the germline V gene are SQVTM and ANQGSEA. The CDR3 spans 11 residues. The ends were cut back, 8 bases at V and 9 bases at J, with 14 bases in the middle. CDR3 region: CSPRLSGEQFF. The CDR3 DNA reads as TGCAGCCCCCGACTGAGTGGTGAGCAGTTCTTC.

This clonotype was detected only once. A clone one base away is much larger, so this may be a read error. The gene calls are TRBV20-1 and TRBJ2-6, with D perhaps matching TRBD2 (7 bases). This CDR3 has 18 amino acids. Germline CDR1 reads DFQATT; CDR2 reads SNEGSKA (reference sequence). Written as DNA, the CDR3 is TGCAGTGCTAGAGATCCGGGGCGGGGGCTCTCTAGGGCCAACGTCCTGACTTTC. Amino acids: CSARDPGRGLSRANVLTF.

In this sample, this clonotype turned up a few times. The rearrangement joins TRBV29-1 to TRBJ1-2; 8 bases map to TRBD1. The V gene end was trimmed by 6 bases and the J gene end by 5 bases; junction bases not matched to a gene: 8. Germline values: CDR1 SQVTM, CDR2 ANQGSEA. The CDR3 spans 13 residues. Here the CDR3 DNA reads TGCAGCGTGTCGGACAGGGTACCGTATGGCTACACCTTC. This encodes CSVSDRVPYGYTF.

The chain carries TRBV2 and TRBJ2-5, with 10 bases matching TRBD2. With V trimmed by 1 base and J by 5 bases, 1 base remained unmatched. This CDR3 is 14 amino acids long. Germline V lookup: CDR1 SNHLY, CDR2 FYNNEI. CDR3: CASSEVGLAETQYF. The CDR3 DNA sequence: TGTGCCAGCAGTGAAGTGGGACTAGCGGAGACCCAGTACTTC.

The chain carries TRBV20-1 and TRBJ2-5; D unclear. The assigned J gene may be wrong: the sequence end matches TRBJ2-7 better. This CDR3 has 12 residues. Germline CDR1 DFQATT, CDR2 SNEGSKA (reference sequence). DNA for the CDR3: TGCAGTGCGAGCTGGATCCTAGACGAGCAGTACTTC. Its protein product is CSASWILDEQYF.

This clonotype was counted only a few times. The chain carries TRBV20-1 and TRBJ1-1, with a possible D match to TRBD1 (6 bases). Trimming removed 6 bases from V and 3 bases from J, with 8 bases in between. Germline V lookup: CDR1 DFQATT, CDR2 SNEGSKA (reference sequence). The CDR3 consists of 11 residues. The CDR3 protein is CSAPGDTEAFF. CDR3 DNA: TGCAGTGCACCAGGGGACACTGAAGCTTTCTTT.

The chain carries TRBV20-1 and TRBJ2-1; 13 nucleotides line up with TRBD2. This CDR3 is 16 amino acids long. Per the germline V gene, CDR1 is DFQATT and CDR2 is SNEGSKA (reference sequence). Trimming removed 6 bases from V and 1 base from J; junction bases left unmatched: 6. The CDR3 region is CSARRTSGGSYNEQFF. The CDR3 region has the DNA TGCAGTGCCCGAAGGACTAGCGGGGGTTCCTACAATGAGCAGTTCTTC.

This clonotype occurred a few times. The genes are TRBV25-1 and TRBJ2-1; the match to TRBD2 covers 8 bases. CDR3 length: 13 residues. Germline-derived CDR1 and CDR2 are MGHDK and SYGVNS. J lost 9 bases, V lost 10 bases, and 11 bases had no gene match. The DNA of the CDR3 is TGTGCCACCAACCCGGGGGGGCCGGGTGAGCAGTTCTTC. Translating it yields CATNPGGPGEQFF.

This clonotype has only one observation. The chain has TRBV5-6 and TRBJ1-5; 10 bases fit TRBD1. The CDR3 has 17 residues. Germline CDR1 and CDR2: SGHDT and YYEEEE. V shed 4 bases and J 2 bases; nucleotides not matched to a gene: 9. The DNA of the CDR3 is TGTGCCAGCAGCGTTGACAGGGGGCCGGGCGGCAATCAGCCCCAGCATTTT. Amino acid sequence: CASSVDRGPGGNQPQHF.

The rearrangement links TRBV20-1 to TRBJ1-1, with no clear D. CDR1 DFQATT and CDR2 SNEGSKA come from the germline V gene (reference sequence). The CDR3 runs to 14 residues. V was cut by 2 bases and J by 1 base, with 11 bases left in between. The chain's CDR3 is CSARKPGRNTEAFF. In DNA, the CDR3 is TGCAGTGCTAGAAAACCAGGCCGGAACACTGAAGCTTTCTTT.

V and J are TRBV29-1 and TRBJ1-1; no firm D call. The V end was cut by 6 bases, the J end by 1 base, with 15 bases between. CDR3 length: 14 amino acids. From germline, CDR1 is SQVTM and CDR2 ANQGSEA. The chain's CDR3 is CSVYPAGKNTEAFF. DNA for the CDR3: TGCAGCGTATATCCGGCCGGGAAGAACACTGAAGCTTTCTTT. The full variable domain, with the rest looked up from reference TRBV29-1 and TRBJ1-1, is SAVISQKPSRDICQRGTSLTIQCQVDSQVTMMFWYRQQPGQSLTLIATANQGSEATYESGFVIDKFPISRPNLTFSTLTVSNMSPEDSSIYLCSVYPAGKNTEAFFGQGTRLTVV.

This clonotype has a handful of counts. The chain joins TRBV29-1 to TRBJ1-2; D is uncertain. CDR3 length equals 16 residues. Trimming took off 4 bases at V and 0 bases at J, with 18 bases between the two ends. The germline gives CDR1 SQVTM, CDR2 ANQGSEA. The CDR3 coding sequence is TGCAGCGTTGGGTCAGGACTAGGGTTAGCTAACTATGGCTACACCTTC. Protein: CSVGSGLGLANYGYTF.